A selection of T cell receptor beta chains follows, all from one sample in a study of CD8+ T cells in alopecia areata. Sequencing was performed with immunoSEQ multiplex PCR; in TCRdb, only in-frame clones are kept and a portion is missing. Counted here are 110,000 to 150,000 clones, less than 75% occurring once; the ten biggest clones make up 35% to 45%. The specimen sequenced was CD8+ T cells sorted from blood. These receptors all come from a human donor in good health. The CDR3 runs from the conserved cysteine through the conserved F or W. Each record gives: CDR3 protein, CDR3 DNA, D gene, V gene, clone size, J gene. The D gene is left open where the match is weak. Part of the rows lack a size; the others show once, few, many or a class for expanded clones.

CDR3: CASSMGTVSYNEQFF
DNA: TGCGCCAGCAGCATGGGGACAGTCTCCTACAATGAGCAGTTCTTC
D: TRBD1
V: TRBV5-1
size: .
J: TRBJ2-1

CDR3: CSVGWTPNEQFF
DNA: TGCAGCGTTGGATGGACGCCCAATGAGCAGTTCTTC
D: .
V: TRBV29-1
size: few
J: TRBJ2-1

CDR3: CASSKTSGYTDTQYF
DNA: TGTGCCAGCAGTAAGACTAGCGGCTACACAGATACGCAGTATTTT
D: TRBD2
V: TRBV25-1
size: .
J: TRBJ2-3

CDR3: CSVGREGSYNEQFF
DNA: TGCAGCGTTGGGCGGGAGGGTTCCTACAATGAGCAGTTCTTC
D: TRBD2
V: TRBV29-1
size: .
J: TRBJ2-1

CDR3: CASSTPGDRTNTGELFF
DNA: TGTGCCAGCAGTACACCCGGAGACAGAACGAACACCGGGGAGCTGTTTTTT
D: .
V: TRBV7-9
size: .
J: TRBJ2-2

CDR3: CASSDSDANEQFF
DNA: TGTGCCAGCAGTGACTCTGACGCAAATGAGCAGTTCTTC
D: .
V: TRBV6-4
size: .
J: TRBJ2-1

CDR3: CASSSPGVNEQFF
DNA: TGTGCCAGCAGTTCCCCGGGAGTCAATGAGCAGTTCTTC
D: .
V: TRBV27
size: .
J: TRBJ2-1

CDR3: CASSSTGNTEAFF
DNA: TGTGCCAGCAGCAGCACAGGGAACACTGAAGCTTTCTTT
D: .
V: TRBV5-6
size: .
J: TRBJ1-1

CDR3: CASSVGDTYSYEQYF
DNA: TGTGCCAGCAGCGTGGGGGACACCTACTCCTACGAGCAGTACTTC
D: .
V: TRBV9
size: .
J: TRBJ2-7

CDR3: CASSRRGRSYEQYF
DNA: TGTGCCAGCAGTCGGCGGGGGAGGTCCTACGAGCAGTACTTC
D: TRBD2
V: TRBV27
size: .
J: TRBJ2-7

CDR3: CASNYGRGALRGNIQYF
DNA: TGTGCCAGCAACTACGGGAGGGGAGCCTTAAGGGGAAACATTCAGTACTTC
D: TRBD2
V: TRBV11-2
size: .
J: TRBJ2-4

CDR3: CASSLGEVWQGADTQYF
DNA: TGCGCCAGCAGCTTGGGCGAAGTTTGGCAGGGGGCAGATACGCAGTATTTT
D: TRBD1
V: TRBV5-1
size: .
J: TRBJ2-3

CDR3: CAWSVLAGANEQFF
DNA: TGTGCCTGGAGTGTACTAGCGGGTGCCAATGAGCAGTTCTTC
D: TRBD2
V: TRBV30
size: .
J: TRBJ2-1

CDR3: CASSPGPGTVTYEQYF
DNA: TGTGCCAGTAGTCCGGGCCCCGGGACAGTGACCTACGAGCAGTACTTC
D: TRBD1
V: TRBV19
size: .
J: TRBJ2-7

CDR3: CASSAGQGVTNVLTF
DNA: TGTGCCAGTAGTGCGGGACAGGGAGTGACCAACGTCCTGACTTTC
D: TRBD1
V: TRBV19
size: few
J: TRBJ2-6

CDR3: CASSEDYEQYF
DNA: TGTGCCAGCAGTGAAGACTACGAGCAGTACTTC
D: .
V: TRBV2
size: .
J: TRBJ2-7

CDR3: CSVEMGYEQYF
DNA: TGCAGCGTTGAGATGGGCTACGAGCAGTACTTC
D: .
V: TRBV29-1
size: few
J: TRBJ2-7